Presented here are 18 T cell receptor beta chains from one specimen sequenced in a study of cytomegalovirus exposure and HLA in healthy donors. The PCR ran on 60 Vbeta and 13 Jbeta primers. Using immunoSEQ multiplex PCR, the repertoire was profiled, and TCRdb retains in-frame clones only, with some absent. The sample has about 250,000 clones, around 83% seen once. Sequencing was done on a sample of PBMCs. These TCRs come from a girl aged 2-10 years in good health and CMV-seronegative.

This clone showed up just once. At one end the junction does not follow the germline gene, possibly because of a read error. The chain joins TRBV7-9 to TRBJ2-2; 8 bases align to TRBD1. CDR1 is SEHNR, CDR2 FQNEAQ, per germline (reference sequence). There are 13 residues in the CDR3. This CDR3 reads CYLGQVNTGELFF. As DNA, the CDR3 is TGCTACTTGGGACAGGTTAACACCGGGGAGCTGTTTTTT.

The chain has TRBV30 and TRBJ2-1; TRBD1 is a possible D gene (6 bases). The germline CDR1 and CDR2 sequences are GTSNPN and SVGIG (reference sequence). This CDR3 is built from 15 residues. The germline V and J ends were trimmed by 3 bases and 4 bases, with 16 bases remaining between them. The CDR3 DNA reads TGTGCCTGGAGCTCGGGACAAATTTCGTACAATGAGCAGTTCTTC. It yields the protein CAWSSGQISYNEQFF.

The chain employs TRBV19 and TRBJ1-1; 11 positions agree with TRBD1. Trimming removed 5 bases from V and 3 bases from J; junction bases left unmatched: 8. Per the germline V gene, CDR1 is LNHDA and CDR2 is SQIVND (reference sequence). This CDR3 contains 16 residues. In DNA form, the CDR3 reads TGTGCCAGTAGTGCGGACAGGGGGCGAGGACACACTGAAGCTTTCTTT. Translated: CASSADRGRGHTEAFF.

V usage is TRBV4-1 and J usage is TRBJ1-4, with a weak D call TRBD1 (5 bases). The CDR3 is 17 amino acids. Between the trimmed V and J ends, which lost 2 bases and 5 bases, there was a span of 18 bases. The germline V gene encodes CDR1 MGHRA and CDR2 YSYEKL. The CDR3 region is CASSQYPPTALNEKLFF. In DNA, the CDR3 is TGCGCCAGCAGCCAATACCCCCCGACAGCGTTAAATGAAAAACTGTTTTTT.

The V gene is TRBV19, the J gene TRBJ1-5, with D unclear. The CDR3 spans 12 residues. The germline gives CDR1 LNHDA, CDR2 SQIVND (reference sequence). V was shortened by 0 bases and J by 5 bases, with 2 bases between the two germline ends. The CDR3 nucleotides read TGTGCCAGTAGTATAGACGATCAGCCCCAGCATTTT. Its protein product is CASSIDDQPQHF.

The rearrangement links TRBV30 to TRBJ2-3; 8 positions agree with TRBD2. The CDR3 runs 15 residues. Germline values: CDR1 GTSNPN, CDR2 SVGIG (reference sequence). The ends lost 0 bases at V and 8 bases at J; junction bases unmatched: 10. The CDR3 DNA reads TGTGCCTGGAGTGTACTTGGCGGGGGGTTGGTTACGCAGTATTTT. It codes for CAWSVLGGGLVTQYF.

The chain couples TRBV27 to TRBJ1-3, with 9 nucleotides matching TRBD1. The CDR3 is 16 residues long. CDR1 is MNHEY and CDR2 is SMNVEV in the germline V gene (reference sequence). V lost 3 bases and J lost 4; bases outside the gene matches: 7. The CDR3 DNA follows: TGTGCCAGCAGTTTGACCGGGACAGGGAGAGGAAACACCATATATTTT. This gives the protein CASSLTGTGRGNTIYF.

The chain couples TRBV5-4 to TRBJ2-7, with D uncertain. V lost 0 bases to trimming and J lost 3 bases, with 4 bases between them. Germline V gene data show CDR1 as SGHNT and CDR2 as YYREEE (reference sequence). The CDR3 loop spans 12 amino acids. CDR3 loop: CASSLERYEQYF. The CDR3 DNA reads TGTGCCAGCAGCTTGGAGCGCTACGAGCAGTACTTC.

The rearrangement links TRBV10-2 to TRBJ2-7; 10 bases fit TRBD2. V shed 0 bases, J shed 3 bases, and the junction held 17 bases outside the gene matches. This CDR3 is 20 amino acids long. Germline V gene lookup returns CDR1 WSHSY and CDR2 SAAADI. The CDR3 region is CASSESTRGGLAGEIYEQYF. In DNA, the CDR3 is TGCGCCAGCAGTGAGTCGACTCGAGGGGGTCTAGCGGGAGAGATCTACGAGCAGTACTTC.

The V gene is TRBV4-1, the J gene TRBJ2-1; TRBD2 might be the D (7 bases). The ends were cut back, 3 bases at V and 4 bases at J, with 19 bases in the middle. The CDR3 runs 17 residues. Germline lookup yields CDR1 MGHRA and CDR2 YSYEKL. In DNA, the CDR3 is TGCGCCAGCAGCCAGCGTGAAGGGGGGGGCCGGTACAATGAGCAGTTCTTC. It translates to CASSQREGGGRYNEQFF.

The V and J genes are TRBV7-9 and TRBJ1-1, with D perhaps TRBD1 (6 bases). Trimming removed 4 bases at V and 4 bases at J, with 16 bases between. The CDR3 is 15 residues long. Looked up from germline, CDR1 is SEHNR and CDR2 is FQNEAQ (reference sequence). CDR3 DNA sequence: TGTGCCAGCAGCTACACAGGGTCGGGGAGCACTGAAGCTTTCTTT. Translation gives CASSYTGSGSTEAFF.

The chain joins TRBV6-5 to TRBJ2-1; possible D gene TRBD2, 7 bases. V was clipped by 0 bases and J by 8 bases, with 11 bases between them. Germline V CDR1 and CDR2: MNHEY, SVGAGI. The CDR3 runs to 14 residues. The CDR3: CASSYSGGEYEQFF. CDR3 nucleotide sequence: TGTGCCAGCAGTTACTCAGGGGGGGAGTATGAGCAGTTCTTC.

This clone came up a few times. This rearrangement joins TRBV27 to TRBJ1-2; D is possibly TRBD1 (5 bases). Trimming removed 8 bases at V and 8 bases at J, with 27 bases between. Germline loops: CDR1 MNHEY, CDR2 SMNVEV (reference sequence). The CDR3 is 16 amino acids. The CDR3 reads CASAWDGGNRFKGYTF. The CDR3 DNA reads TGTGCCAGCGCGTGGGATGGGGGGAATAGGTTTAAAGGCTACACCTTC.

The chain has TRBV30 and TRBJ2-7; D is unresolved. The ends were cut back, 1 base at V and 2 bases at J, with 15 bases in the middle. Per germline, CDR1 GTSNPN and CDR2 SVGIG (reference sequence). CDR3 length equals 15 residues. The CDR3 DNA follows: TGTGCCTGGAGTGCCCGCTACGCTCCGACCTACGAGCAGTACTTC. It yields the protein CAWSARYAPTYEQYF. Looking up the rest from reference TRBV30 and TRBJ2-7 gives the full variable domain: SQTIHQWPATLVQPVGSPLSLECTVEGTSNPNLYWYRQAAGRGLQLLFYSVGIGQISSEVPQNLSASRPQDRQFILSSKKLLLSDSGFYLCAWSARYAPTYEQYFGPGTRLTVT.

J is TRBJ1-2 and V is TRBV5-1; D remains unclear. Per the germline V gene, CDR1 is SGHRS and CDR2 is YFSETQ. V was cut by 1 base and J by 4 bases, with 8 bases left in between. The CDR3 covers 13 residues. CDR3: CASSLPGVYGYTF. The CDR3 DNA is TGCGCCAGCAGCTTGCCGGGAGTCTATGGCTACACCTTC.

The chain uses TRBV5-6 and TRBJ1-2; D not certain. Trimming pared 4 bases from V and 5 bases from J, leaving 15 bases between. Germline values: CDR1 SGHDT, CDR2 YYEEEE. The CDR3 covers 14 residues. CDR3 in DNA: TGTGCCAGCAGCCTCGCTCCCCGGACTTATGGCTACACCTTC. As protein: CASSLAPRTYGYTF. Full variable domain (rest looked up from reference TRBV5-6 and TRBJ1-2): DAGVTQSPTHLIKTRGQQVTLRCSPKSGHDTVSWYQQALGQGPQFIFQYYEEEERQRGNFPDRFSGHQFPNYSSELNVNALLLGDSALYLCASSLAPRTYGYTFGSGTRLTVV.

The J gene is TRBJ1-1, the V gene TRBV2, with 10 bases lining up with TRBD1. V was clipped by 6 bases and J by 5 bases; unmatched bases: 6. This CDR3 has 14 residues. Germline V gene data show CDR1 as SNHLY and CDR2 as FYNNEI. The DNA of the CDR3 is TGTGCCAGCAGGGGGGGACAGGGGAGGACTGAAGCTTTCTTT. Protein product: CASRGGQGRTEAFF.

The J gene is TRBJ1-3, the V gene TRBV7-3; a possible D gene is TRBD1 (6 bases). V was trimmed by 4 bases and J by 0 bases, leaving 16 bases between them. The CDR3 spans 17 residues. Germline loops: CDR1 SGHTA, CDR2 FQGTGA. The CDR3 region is CASSSPGQGPSGNTIYF. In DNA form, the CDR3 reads TGTGCCAGCAGCTCCCCAGGTCAGGGGCCCTCTGGAAACACCATATATTTT.